The 26 T cell receptor beta chains below come from one sample, sequenced in a study of T cells in Graves' hyperthyroidism and ophthalmopathy. RNA transcripts provided the source from which TCR beta CDR3 regions were amplified. RT-PCR in the first round (using the HTBI primer set) targeted the TCR CDR3. TCRdb itself ran the multiplex PCR reads through MiXCR, one entry per CDR3 protein. In the table there are about 500,000 distinct CDR3 sequences, roughly a sixth of which are singletons. The sequencing input was blood. The origin of the receptors is a woman aged 25 to 45 with Graves' ophthalmopathy.

The count of this clonotype is one. The chain recombines TRBV4-2 with TRBJ1-4; possibly TRBD1 for D (5 bases). The CDR3 length is 16 residues. Germline V gene data show CDR1 as LGHNA and CDR2 as YNFKEQ. V lost 0 bases and J lost 5, with 13 bases in between. The CDR3 protein is CASSQEERRGNEKLFF. CDR3 nucleotides: TGTGCCAGCAGCCAAGAGGAACGGCGGGGCAATGAAAAACTGTTTTTT.

This clonotype was seen at least ten times. V usage is TRBV6-1 and J usage is TRBJ1-1, with D maybe TRBD1 (6 bases). CDR1 is MNHNS, CDR2 SASEGT, per germline. The CDR3 sequence is 11 residues long. The V end was cut by 7 bases, the J end by 11 bases, with 14 bases between. CDR3 sequence: CASNQGREAFF. DNA of the CDR3: TGTGCCAGCAACCAGGGGCGAGAGGCTTTCTTT.

This clonotype was observed a handful of times. This chain links TRBV6-1 with TRBJ2-2; 8 bases map to TRBD1. V shed 8 bases and J 2 bases; nucleotides not matched to a gene: 4. CDR1 is MNHNS, CDR2 SASEGT, per germline. The CDR3 spans 14 residues. CDR3 nucleotide sequence: TGTGCCAGCCAGACAGGGGTTAACACCGGGGAGCTGTTTTTT. The encoded protein is CASQTGVNTGELFF.

The chain links TRBV29-1 to TRBJ2-3, with 8 bases fitting TRBD2. V lost 5 bases to trimming and J lost 1 base; unmatched junction nucleotides: 5. Germline CDR1 is SQVTM and CDR2 is ANQGSEA. This CDR3 contains 14 residues. The CDR3 region has the DNA TGCAGCGTTTTACGGGAGGGCGGCACAGATACGCAGTATTTT. It yields the protein CSVLREGGTDTQYF.

With regard to this clonotype: Likely a read error: the CDR3 ends without its conserved phenylalanine or tryptophan. No DNA is shown, since the ends of the CDR3 on it are uncertain; the CDR3 is the one TCRdb lists. V gene TRBV3-2 combines with J gene TRBJ2-5; the tabulated D call, TRBD2, remains unverified against the DNA. TRBV3-2 is tagged as a pseudogene. The CDR3 region is 15 residues in length, termini included. This chain's CDR3 is CTSSPSGTREETQYL.

Only a few counts were recorded for this clonotype. This chain joins TRBV7-8 and TRBJ1-2; D gene uncertain. Germline lookup yields CDR1 SGHVS and CDR2 FQNEAQ. The V gene lost 5 bases and the J gene lost 7 bases, with 11 bases spanning the gap. This CDR3 comprises 12 residues. CDR3 nucleotide sequence: TGTGCCAGCAGCCTCGACTCCCGTGGCTACACCTTC. This encodes CASSLDSRGYTF.

This clonotype has ten or more counts. The chain couples TRBV7-2 to TRBJ2-1; no reliable D call. V was pared by 3 bases and J by 1 base, with 10 bases between. Germline V lookup: CDR1 SGHTA, CDR2 FQGNSA. CDR3 length: 15 amino acids. In nucleotides, the CDR3 is TGTGCCAGCAGCTTGTTACGGAGTTCCTACAATGAGCAGTTCTTC. It specifies CASSLLRSSYNEQFF.

This rearrangement joins TRBV2 to TRBJ1-2, with 9 bases lining up with TRBD1. Germline CDR1 SNHLY, CDR2 FYNNEI. The CDR3 length is 13 residues. V lost 7 bases and J lost 3; bases outside the gene matches: 3. The CDR3 spells CASMGQGHYGYTF. CDR3 DNA sequence: TGTGCCAGCATGGGACAGGGTCACTATGGCTACACCTTC.

This clonotype was seen ten or more times. The chain has TRBV6-2 or TRBV6-3 and TRBJ2-1; no firm D call. V lost 5 bases, J lost 9 bases, and 11 bases lay in between. Looked up from germline, CDR1 is MNHEY and CDR2 is SVGEGT. This CDR3 comprises 12 residues. Here the CDR3 DNA reads TGTGCCAGCAGTGACCCGGATACTGAGCAGTTCTTC. Residues: CASSDPDTEQFF.

J is TRBJ2-1 and V is TRBV6-4; D remains unclear. There are 13 residues in the CDR3. From germline, CDR1 is MRHNA and CDR2 SNTAGT. The V end was cut by 0 bases, the J end by 6 bases, with 6 bases between. CDR3 nucleotide sequence: TGTGCCAGCAGTGACTCGAATAGCAATGAGCAGTTCTTC. Translating it yields CASSDSNSNEQFF.

The rearrangement joins TRBV11-2 to TRBJ2-7; 7 bases map to TRBD1. CDR1 is SGHAT and CDR2 is FQNNGV in the germline V gene. With 0 bases clipped from V and 2 bases from J, the junction kept 4 bases outside the gene matches. CDR3 length: 15 residues. This chain's CDR3 is CASSLDWTGTYEQYF. In nucleotides, the CDR3 is TGTGCCAGCAGCTTAGATTGGACAGGTACCTACGAGCAGTACTTC.

This sequence joins TRBV19 and TRBJ1-6, with D tentatively TRBD1 (5 bases). Germline V gene lookup returns CDR1 LNHDA and CDR2 SQIVND (reference sequence). The CDR3 runs 15 residues. The V end lost 0 bases, the J end lost 9 bases, and 12 bases lay between the germline ends. CDR3 in DNA: TGTGCCAGTAGTATAGAAGGCAGGGCCTCTTCACCCCTCCACTTT. It is translated as CASSIEGRASSPLHF.

This sequence joins TRBV18 and TRBJ2-7; perhaps TRBD2 as D (5 bases). The germline V gene has CDR1 KGHSH and CDR2 LQKENI. The V end lost 5 bases, the J end lost 4 bases, and 15 bases lay between the germline ends. The CDR3 contains 14 residues. The CDR3 DNA reads as TGTGCCAGCTCATCCTGGGCTGAGGGATACGAGCAGTACTTC. Its protein product is CASSSWAEGYEQYF.

This clonotype has a count of ten or more. The chain couples TRBV27 to TRBJ2-7; D remains unclear. Germline V CDR1 and CDR2: MNHEY, SMNVEV (reference sequence). This CDR3 contains 13 residues. Trimming took 4 bases from V and 2 from J, leaving 9 bases between them. The CDR3 coding sequence is TGTGCCAGCAGTTCGCCTAGGGCCTACGAGCAGTACTTC. The encoded protein is CASSSPRAYEQYF.

This clonotype was counted a few times. V gene TRBV12-3 or TRBV12-4 combines with J gene TRBJ1-6; 7 positions match TRBD1. V shed 8 bases and J 7 bases; nucleotides not matched to a gene: 2. The CDR3 runs to 12 residues. The CDR3 sequence: CASLQGNSPLHF. CDR3 nucleotide sequence: TGTGCCAGCTTACAGGGGAATTCACCCCTCCACTTT.

The chain is built from TRBV28 and TRBJ2-2; D perhaps matches TRBD1 (5 bases). Germline CDR1 is MDHEN and CDR2 is SYDVKM. This CDR3 is 12 amino acids long. V was trimmed by 11 bases and J by 0 bases, leaving 7 bases between them. The CDR3 nucleotides are TGTGCCGGACACTCGAACACCGGGGAGCTGTTTTTT. As protein: CAGHSNTGELFF.

The sample holds many counts of this clonotype. The CDR3 sequence is CASKGTSGTNEQFF. Here the CDR3 DNA reads TGTGCCAGCAAAGGGACTAGCGGGACCAATGAGCAGTTCTTC. The chain links TRBV28 to TRBJ2-1, with 13 bases fitting TRBD2. This CDR3 has 14 amino acids. V was pared by 7 bases and J by 6 bases, with 3 bases of the junction left unmatched. Per germline, CDR1 MDHEN and CDR2 SYDVKM.

This clonotype was picked up a small number of times. The J gene is TRBJ2-5, the V gene TRBV6-5; D is perhaps TRBD1 or TRBD2 (6 bases each). Germline assignment: CDR1 MNHEY and CDR2 SVGAGI. The CDR3 totals 15 residues. V dropped 2 bases and J dropped 1 base, with 11 bases sitting between them. CDR3 sequence reads: CASSYGGTSQETQYF. In DNA form, the CDR3 reads TGTGCCAGCAGTTACGGGGGGACATCCCAAGAGACCCAGTACTTC.

On this clonotype: Possible read error: a much larger clone is one base away. This sequence joins TRBV6-1 and TRBJ2-1, with D possibly matching TRBD2 (6 bases). Germline CDR1 MNHNS, CDR2 SASEGT. This CDR3 spans 14 amino acids. As DNA, the CDR3 is TGTGCCAGCAGTGATCTGCGGGAACTCAATGAGCGGTTCTTC. This codes for CASSDLRELNERFF.

The chain links TRBV27 to TRBJ2-6; D remains ambiguous. V was cut by 5 bases and J by 3 bases, with 8 bases left in between. Germline loops: CDR1 MNHEY, CDR2 SMNVEV (reference sequence). The CDR3 contains 14 residues. CDR3 loop: CASSGYGGANVLTF. The DNA of the CDR3 is TGTGCCAGCAGTGGCTACGGTGGGGCCAACGTCCTGACTTTC.

This clonotype showed up many times. This chain connects TRBV20-1 to TRBJ2-3; tentatively, D is TRBD1 (5 bases). V was cut by 1 base and J by 6 bases, with 8 bases left in between. This CDR3 region has 12 residues. CDR1 is DFQATT, CDR2 SNEGSKA, per germline (reference sequence). CDR3 protein: CSARGNRDTQYF. The DNA of the CDR3 is TGCAGTGCTAGAGGAAACAGGGATACGCAGTATTTT.

The chain is built from TRBV12-3 or TRBV12-4 and TRBJ2-2, with 7 bases lining up with TRBD2. The CDR3 extends over 16 amino acids. Trimming at V came to 4 bases and at J to 5 bases, leaving 10 bases not matched to a gene. The CDR3 is CASSWRGGSGTGELFF. DNA for the CDR3: TGTGCCAGCAGTTGGCGGGGCGGGAGCGGGACCGGGGAGCTGTTTTTT.

This chain links TRBV6-2 or TRBV6-3 with TRBJ1-1; D is unclear. CDR1 MNHEY and CDR2 SVGEGT come from the germline V gene. With 8 bases removed from V and 11 bases from J, the gap between germline ends came to 12 bases. This CDR3 spans 10 amino acids. The DNA of the CDR3 is TGTGCCAGCTCACCGTTTCGTGCTTTCTTT. Translating it yields CASSPFRAFF.

There are many counts of this clonotype. The chain joins TRBV5-1 to TRBJ2-1, with TRBD2 matching 8 bases. Germline CDR1 and CDR2: SGHRS and YFSETQ. The trim removed 2 bases at V and 9 bases at J, leaving 13 bases unmatched. The CDR3 is made up of 16 amino acids. CDR3 amino acids: CASSFTKAGVFAEQFF. DNA for the CDR3: TGCGCCAGCAGCTTTACTAAAGCGGGAGTATTCGCTGAGCAGTTCTTC.

This clonotype appeared many times. J is TRBJ2-5 and V is TRBV7-8; perhaps D is TRBD1 or TRBD2 (6 bases each). Between the trimmed V and J ends, which lost 3 bases and 5 bases, there was a span of 19 bases. Germline CDR1 reads SGHVS; CDR2 reads FQNEAQ. The CDR3 is made up of 16 amino acids. CDR3 protein: CASSFGSGRGGETQYF. CDR3 nucleotides: TGTGCCAGCAGCTTTGGGAGCGGCCGAGGGGGGGAGACCCAGTACTTC.

This clonotype was counted between two and nine times. The chain recombines TRBV6-1 with TRBJ1-1, with unresolved D. V was shortened by 2 bases and J by 4 bases, with 11 bases between the two germline ends. CDR3 length equals 14 residues. Germline CDR1 and CDR2: MNHNS and SASEGT. The chain's CDR3 is CASSERRLTTEAFF. The CDR3 DNA sequence: TGTGCCAGCAGTGAACGCAGGTTGACCACTGAAGCTTTCTTT.